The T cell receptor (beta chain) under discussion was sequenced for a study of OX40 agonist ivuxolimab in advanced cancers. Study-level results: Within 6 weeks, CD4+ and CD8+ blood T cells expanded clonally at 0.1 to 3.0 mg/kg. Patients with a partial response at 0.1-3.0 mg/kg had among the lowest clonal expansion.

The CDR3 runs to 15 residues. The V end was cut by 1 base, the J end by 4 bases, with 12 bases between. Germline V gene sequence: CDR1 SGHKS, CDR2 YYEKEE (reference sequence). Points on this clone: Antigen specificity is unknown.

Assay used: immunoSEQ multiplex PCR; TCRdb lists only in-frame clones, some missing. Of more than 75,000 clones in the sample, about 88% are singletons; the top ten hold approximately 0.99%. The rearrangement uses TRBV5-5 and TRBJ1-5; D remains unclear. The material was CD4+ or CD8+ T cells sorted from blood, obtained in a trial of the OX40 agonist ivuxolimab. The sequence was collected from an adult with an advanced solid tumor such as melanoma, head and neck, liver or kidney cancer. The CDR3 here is CASSLTTPSNQPQHF. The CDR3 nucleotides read TGTGCCAGCAGCTTGACCACACCGAGTAATCAGCCCCAGCATTTT.